The rows below give T cell receptor beta chains drawn from one sample of a study of OX40 agonist ivuxolimab in advanced cancers. Clones were sequenced by immunoSEQ multiplex PCR, and TCRdb holds only the in-frame ones, with some missing. The table includes about 68,000 clones, around 80% detected once. The specimen was CD4+ or CD8+ T cells sorted from blood, collected in a trial of the OX40 agonist ivuxolimab. The receptors come from an adult with an advanced solid tumor such as melanoma, head and neck, liver or kidney cancer. CDR3s include the opening cysteine and the closing phenylalanine or tryptophan. The order of the fields is clone size, J gene, D gene, V gene, CDR3 protein, CDR3 DNA. A D gene is named only where the DNA matches it firmly. Not all rows give a size; the values are once, few, many and, for expanded clones, a class.

clone size: NA; J gene: TRBJ2-7; D gene: TRBD2; V gene: TRBV19; CDR3 protein: CASGRTEREQYF; CDR3 DNA: TGTGCCAGCGGGAGGACCGAACGCGAGCAGTACTTC
clone size: few; J gene: TRBJ1-4; D gene: NA; V gene: TRBV7-2; CDR3 protein: CASSLGPFGGGEKLFF; CDR3 DNA: TGTGCCAGCAGCCTTGGACCGTTCGGGGGGGGTGAAAAACTGTTTTTT
clone size: NA; J gene: TRBJ2-5; D gene: NA; V gene: TRBV25-1; CDR3 protein: CASSPLGAGETQYF; CDR3 DNA: TGTGCCAGCAGTCCCCTAGGGGCAGGGGAGACCCAGTACTTC
clone size: few; J gene: TRBJ1-5; D gene: NA; V gene: TRBV10-3; CDR3 protein: CAISGEGGNQPQHF; CDR3 DNA: TGTGCCATCAGCGGGGAAGGTGGCAATCAGCCCCAGCATTTT
clone size: NA; J gene: TRBJ1-4; D gene: NA; V gene: TRBV21-1; CDR3 protein: CASTPHSLSRLINEKLFF; CDR3 DNA: TGTGCCAGCACCCCCCATTCTCTCAGCAGACTAATTAATGAAAAACTGTTTTTT
clone size: NA; J gene: TRBJ2-2; D gene: TRBD2; V gene: TRBV5-1; CDR3 protein: CASSFTSGITGELFF; CDR3 DNA: TGCGCCAGCAGCTTTACTAGCGGGATCACCGGGGAGCTGTTTTTT
clone size: NA; J gene: TRBJ1-5; D gene: NA; V gene: TRBV19; CDR3 protein: CASSPLQGVGNQPQHF; CDR3 DNA: TGTGCCAGTAGCCCTCTACAGGGCGTAGGGAATCAGCCCCAGCATTTT
clone size: NA; J gene: TRBJ2-3; D gene: TRBD2; V gene: TRBV7-2; CDR3 protein: CASSGRLAGGRDTQYF; CDR3 DNA: TGTGCCAGCAGCGGGCGCCTAGCGGGAGGGCGGGATACGCAGTATTTT
clone size: once; J gene: TRBJ2-5; D gene: NA; V gene: TRBV29-1; CDR3 protein: CSVQGMGQETQYF; CDR3 DNA: TGCAGCGTTCAGGGGATGGGTCAAGAGACCCAGTACTTC
clone size: NA; J gene: TRBJ2-1; D gene: NA; V gene: TRBV7-9; CDR3 protein: CASSTLGREQFF; CDR3 DNA: TGTGCCAGCAGTACGCTCGGTCGAGAGCAGTTCTTC
clone size: NA; J gene: TRBJ1-2; D gene: TRBD1; V gene: TRBV29-1; CDR3 protein: CSVDRTGDGYTF; CDR3 DNA: TGCAGCGTTGATCGGACAGGGGATGGCTACACCTTC
clone size: NA; J gene: TRBJ2-5; D gene: TRBD1; V gene: TRBV6-1; CDR3 protein: CASSEGQPGDFRQGIRAFQETQYF; CDR3 DNA: TGTGCCAGCAGTGAAGGTCAGCCTGGGGACTTCCGACAGGGGATTAGGGCCTTTCAAGAGACCCAGTACTTC
clone size: NA; J gene: TRBJ2-2; D gene: TRBD1; V gene: TRBV10-1; CDR3 protein: CASSGTGTGSEDAGELFF; CDR3 DNA: TGCGCCAGCAGTGGGACCGGGACAGGGAGTGAGGACGCCGGGGAGCTGTTTTTT
clone size: NA; J gene: TRBJ2-7; D gene: NA; V gene: TRBV7-9; CDR3 protein: CASSLGNLAGEQYF; CDR3 DNA: TGTGCCAGCAGCTTAGGTAATCTAGCAGGCGAGCAGTACTTC
clone size: NA; J gene: TRBJ1-1; D gene: NA; V gene: TRBV27; CDR3 protein: CASSLAAMNTEAFF; CDR3 DNA: TGTGCCAGCAGTTTAGCGGCAATGAACACTGAAGCTTTCTTT
clone size: NA; J gene: TRBJ2-2; D gene: TRBD1; V gene: TRBV29-1; CDR3 protein: CSVRMRDRDTGELFF; CDR3 DNA: TGCAGCGTCCGGATGAGGGACAGAGACACCGGGGAGCTGTTTTTT
clone size: NA; J gene: TRBJ2-5; D gene: NA; V gene: TRBV10-3; CDR3 protein: CAISEGDRRQETQYF; CDR3 DNA: TGTGCCATCAGTGAAGGGGACCGACGCCAAGAGACCCAGTACTTC
clone size: few; J gene: TRBJ1-2; D gene: TRBD1; V gene: TRBV4-1; CDR3 protein: CASSRSTGTGNNYGYTF; CDR3 DNA: TGCGCCAGCAGCCGGTCTACCGGGACAGGGAACAACTATGGCTACACCTTC
clone size: NA; J gene: TRBJ2-7; D gene: TRBD2; V gene: TRBV28; CDR3 protein: CASRIGTSGYEQYF; CDR3 DNA: TGTGCCAGCAGGATCGGGACTAGCGGATACGAGCAGTACTTC
clone size: NA; J gene: TRBJ2-2; D gene: NA; V gene: TRBV28; CDR3 protein: CASRRGGSAGELFF; CDR3 DNA: TGTGCCAGCCGCAGGGGAGGGAGCGCCGGGGAGCTGTTTTTT
clone size: once; J gene: TRBJ2-5; D gene: NA; V gene: TRBV7-2; CDR3 protein: CASSNTMASGGGGQYF; CDR3 DNA: TGTGCCAGCAGCAATACGATGGCTAGCGGAGGGGGTGGCCAGTACTTC
clone size: NA; J gene: TRBJ1-5; D gene: NA; V gene: TRBV18; CDR3 protein: CASSITHYSNQPQHF; CDR3 DNA: TGTGCCAGCTCCATCACCCATTATAGCAATCAGCCCCAGCATTTT
clone size: once; J gene: TRBJ1-3; D gene: NA; V gene: TRBV5-4; CDR3 protein: CASSLFGPPRNTIYF; CDR3 DNA: TGTGCCAGCAGCTTGTTCGGTCCACCCAGGAACACCATATATTTT
clone size: NA; J gene: TRBJ1-4; D gene: NA; V gene: TRBV7-8; CDR3 protein: CASTTRTNEKLFF; CDR3 DNA: TGTGCCAGCACCACTCGAACTAATGAAAAACTGTTTTTT
clone size: NA; J gene: TRBJ2-7; D gene: TRBD2; V gene: TRBV5-1; CDR3 protein: CASSLAASGYEQYF; CDR3 DNA: TGCGCCAGCAGCTTGGCTGCTAGCGGCTACGAGCAGTACTTC
clone size: once; J gene: TRBJ2-1; D gene: TRBD2; V gene: TRBV18; CDR3 protein: CASSPPVAGDNEQFF; CDR3 DNA: TGTGCCAGCTCACCACCGGTAGCGGGCGACAATGAGCAGTTCTTC
clone size: NA; J gene: TRBJ2-2; D gene: NA; V gene: TRBV19; CDR3 protein: CASSISFQGSTGELFF; CDR3 DNA: TGTGCCAGTAGTATCAGCTTTCAGGGCAGCACCGGGGAGCTGTTTTTT
clone size: NA; J gene: TRBJ2-5; D gene: NA; V gene: TRBV6-6; CDR3 protein: CASRSYGTETQYF; CDR3 DNA: TGTGCCAGCAGGTCATATGGGACGGAGACCCAGTACTTC